This T cell receptor beta chain emerged from a study of human T cells and chemical hapten exposure. For the study at large: Diphenylcyclopropenone doses were given weekly to the scalps of patients across the roughly 23-week study.

Original analysis: Sampled TCR counts reached a median of 95,638 per sample, with values ranging from about 23,224 to 690,600. One entry per CDR3 protein results from TCRdb running MiXCR on the RACE reads. Here the V and J calls rest on TCRdb's processing, not on the authors' analysis. The top ten clones hold 1% to 1.5% of a sample with tens of thousands of distinct CDR3 sequences, approximately 7.6% of them seen once. As regards this clonotype: Its antigen is as yet unknown.

Trimming took 2 bases from V and 9 from J, leaving 17 bases between them. Germline CDR1 SGHTA, CDR2 FQGTGA. This CDR3 is built from 15 residues. Study-level points and caveats: TCRs above 1 in 1000 frequency stayed constant with DPC sensitization.

Time point in this sample: pre-sensitization, week 0. Treatment reported: therapeutic diphenylcyclopropenone sensitization with weekly scalp DPC. It was from unfractionated whole blood that total RNA was extracted. This material consisted of whole blood, taken in connection with sensitization to the hapten diphenylcyclopropenone (DPC). The clonotype was recovered from a woman in her 50s with alopecia areata. Some clones in this sample may be carry-over from other donors' samples. The chain uses TRBV7-3 and TRBJ2-1; a possible D gene is TRBD2 (7 bases). CDR3: CASSLRRGQYGEQFF. The CDR3 nucleotides are TGTGCCAGCAGCTTACGGCGGGGGCAATACGGTGAGCAGTTCTTC.